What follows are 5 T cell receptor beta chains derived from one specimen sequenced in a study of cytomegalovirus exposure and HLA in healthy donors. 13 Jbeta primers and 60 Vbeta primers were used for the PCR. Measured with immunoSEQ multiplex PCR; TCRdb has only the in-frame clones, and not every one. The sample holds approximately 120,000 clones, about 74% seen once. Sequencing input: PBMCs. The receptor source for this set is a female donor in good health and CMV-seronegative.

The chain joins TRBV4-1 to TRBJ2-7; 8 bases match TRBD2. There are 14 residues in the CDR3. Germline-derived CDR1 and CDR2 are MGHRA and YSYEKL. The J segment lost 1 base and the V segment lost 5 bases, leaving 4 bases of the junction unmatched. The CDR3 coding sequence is TGCGCCAGCAGCTGGGCGGGGGGTTCCTACGAGCAGTACTTC. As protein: CASSWAGGSYEQYF.

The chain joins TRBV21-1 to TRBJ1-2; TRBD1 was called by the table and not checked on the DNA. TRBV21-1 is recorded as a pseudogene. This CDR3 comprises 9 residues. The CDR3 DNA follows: TGTGCCAGCAGCACGTCAGACAGCTTC. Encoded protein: CASSTSDSF.

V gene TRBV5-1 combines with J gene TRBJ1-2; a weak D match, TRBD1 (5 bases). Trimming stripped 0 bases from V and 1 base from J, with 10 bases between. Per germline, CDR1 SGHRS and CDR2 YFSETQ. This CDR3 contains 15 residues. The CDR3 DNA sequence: TGCGCCAGCAGCTTGGCCCAAGGGGTTAACTATGGCTACACCTTC. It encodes CASSLAQGVNYGYTF.

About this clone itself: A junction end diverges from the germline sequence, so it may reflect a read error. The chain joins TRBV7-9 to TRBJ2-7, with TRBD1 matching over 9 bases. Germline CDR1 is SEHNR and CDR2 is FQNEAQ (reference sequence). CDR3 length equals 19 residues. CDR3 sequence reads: CSSSLLGGVGTGIDYEQYF. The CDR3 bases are TGTTCCAGCAGCTTACTGGGCGGCGTAGGGACAGGGATTGACTACGAGCAGTACTTC.

The CDR3 DNA reads TGTGCCAGCAGTCCCGACTCTTATCAGCCCCAGCATTTT. Protein product: CASSPDSYQPQHF. The chain combines TRBV2 with TRBJ1-5; D is undetermined. CDR1 and CDR2 from the germline V gene are SNHLY and FYNNEI. V was clipped by 5 bases and J by 5 bases, with 10 bases between them. This CDR3 is 13 amino acids long.